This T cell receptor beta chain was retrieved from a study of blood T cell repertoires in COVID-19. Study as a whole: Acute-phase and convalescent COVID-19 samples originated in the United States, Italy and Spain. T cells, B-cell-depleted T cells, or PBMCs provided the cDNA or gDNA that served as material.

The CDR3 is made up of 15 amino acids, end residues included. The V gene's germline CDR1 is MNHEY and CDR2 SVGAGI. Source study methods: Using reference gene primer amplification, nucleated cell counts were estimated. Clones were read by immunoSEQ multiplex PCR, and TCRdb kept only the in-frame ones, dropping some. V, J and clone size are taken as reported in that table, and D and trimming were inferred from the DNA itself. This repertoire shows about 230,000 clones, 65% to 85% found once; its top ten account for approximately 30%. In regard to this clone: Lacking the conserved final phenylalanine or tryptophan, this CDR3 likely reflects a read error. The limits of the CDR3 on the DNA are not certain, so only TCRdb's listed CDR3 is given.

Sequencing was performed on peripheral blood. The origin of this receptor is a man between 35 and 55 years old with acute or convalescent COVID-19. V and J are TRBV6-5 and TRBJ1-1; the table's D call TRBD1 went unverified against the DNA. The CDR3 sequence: CASSCRTGGAFSPDR.